The sequence of this TCR beta chain was determined in a study of shared clonotypes between healthy human individuals. Positively selected for CCR7, the CD45RO-negative cells used as naive CD8 cells excluded terminally differentiated effector memory CD45RA+ cells. The CDR3 totals 13 residues. Deletions cut 0 bases from V and 7 bases from J, with 11 bases between. Germline CDR1 reads SGHDT; CDR2 reads YYEEEE. Assay used: immunoSEQ multiplex PCR; TCRdb lists only in-frame clones, some missing. The table has more than 2 million clones, about 94% seen once. The V call is TRBV5-6, the J call TRBJ2-7, with D unresolved. The clonotype comes from a man younger than 35 in good health. Some clones in this sample may be carry-over from other donors' samples. The sample taken for sequencing was naive CD8+ T cells from PBMCs. CDR3 coding DNA: TGTGCCAGCAGCTTGGTGGTAGCACGGGAGCAGTACTTC. It specifies CASSLVVAREQYF. Variable domain in full (rest from reference TRBV5-6 and TRBJ2-7): DAGVTQSPTHLIKTRGQQVTLRCSPKSGHDTVSWYQQALGQGPQFIFQYYEEEERQRGNFPDRFSGHQFPNYSSELNVNALLLGDSALYLCASSLVVAREQYFGPGTRLTVT.